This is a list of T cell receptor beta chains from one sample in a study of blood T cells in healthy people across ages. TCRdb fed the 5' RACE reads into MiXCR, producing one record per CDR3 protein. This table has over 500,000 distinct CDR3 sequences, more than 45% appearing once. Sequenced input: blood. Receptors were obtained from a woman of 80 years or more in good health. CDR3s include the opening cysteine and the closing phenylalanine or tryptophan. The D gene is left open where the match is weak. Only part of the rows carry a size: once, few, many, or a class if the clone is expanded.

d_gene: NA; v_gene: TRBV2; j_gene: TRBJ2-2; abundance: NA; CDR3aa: CASSGALDTGELFF; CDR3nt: TGTGCCAGCAGTGGGGCGTTGGACACCGGGGAGCTGTTTTTT
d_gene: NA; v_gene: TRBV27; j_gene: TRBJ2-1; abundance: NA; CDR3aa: CASSLLWVPRETQFF; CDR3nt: TGTGCCAGCAGTTTATTATGGGTGCCGAGAGAGACCCAGTTCTTC
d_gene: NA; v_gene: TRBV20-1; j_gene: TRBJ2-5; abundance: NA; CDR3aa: CSAGTSKETQYF; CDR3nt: TGCAGTGCGGGGACTTCCAAAGAGACCCAGTACTTC
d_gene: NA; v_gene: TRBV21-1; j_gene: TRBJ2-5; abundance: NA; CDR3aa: CASSKGGPGGSWEETQYF; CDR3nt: TGTGCCAGCAGCAAAGGAGGGCCAGGGGGTAGTTGGGAAGAGACCCAGTACTTC
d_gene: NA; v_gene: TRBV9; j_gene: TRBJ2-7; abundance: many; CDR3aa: CASSVDPVNYEQYF; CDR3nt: TGTGCCAGCAGCGTAGATCCTGTTAACTACGAGCAGTACTTC
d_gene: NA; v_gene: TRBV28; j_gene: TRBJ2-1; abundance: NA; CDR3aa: CASSSGAYNKQFF; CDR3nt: TGTGCCAGCAGCAGCGGTGCCTACAATAAGCAGTTCTTC
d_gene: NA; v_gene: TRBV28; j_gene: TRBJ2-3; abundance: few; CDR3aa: CASSLSRSASADTQYF; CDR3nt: TGTGCCAGCAGCCTCTCTCGGAGCGCTAGCGCAGATACGCAGTATTTT
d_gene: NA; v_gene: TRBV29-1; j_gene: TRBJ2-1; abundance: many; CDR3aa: CSVVRGHGMAEQFF; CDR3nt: TGCAGCGTTGTCCGAGGGCACGGCATGGCAGAGCAGTTCTTC
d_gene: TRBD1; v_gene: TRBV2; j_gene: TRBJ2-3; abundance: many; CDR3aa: CASRSGTGKDTQYF; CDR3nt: TGTGCCAGCAGATCCGGGACAGGGAAAGATACGCAGTATTTT
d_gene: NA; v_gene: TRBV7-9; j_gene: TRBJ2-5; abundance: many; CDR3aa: CASSLQEYQETQYF; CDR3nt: TGTGCCAGCAGCTTACAGGAGTACCAAGAGACCCAGTACTTC
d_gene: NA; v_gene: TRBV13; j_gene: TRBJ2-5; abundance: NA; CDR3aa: CASSLEQGETQYF; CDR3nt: TGTGCCAGCAGCTTAGAACAGGGAGAGACCCAGTACTTC
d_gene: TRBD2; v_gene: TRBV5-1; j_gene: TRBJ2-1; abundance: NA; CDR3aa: CASSRLAALTYNEQFF; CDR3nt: TGCGCCAGCAGCCGACTAGCGGCCTTAACCTACAATGAGCAGTTCTTC
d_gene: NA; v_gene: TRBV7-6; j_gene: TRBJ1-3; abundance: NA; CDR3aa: CASSLPAEKGTNTIYF; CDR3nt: TGTGCCAGCAGCTTACCCGCCGAAAAAGGGACAAACACCATATATTTT
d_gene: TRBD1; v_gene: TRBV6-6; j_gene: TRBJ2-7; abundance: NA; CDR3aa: CASSYLPGQGYEQYF; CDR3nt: TGTGCCAGCAGTTATTTACCGGGACAGGGGTACGAGCAGTACTTC
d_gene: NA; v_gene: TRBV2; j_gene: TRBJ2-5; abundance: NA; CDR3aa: CASGVGPETQYF; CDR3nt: TGTGCCAGCGGAGTGGGGCCAGAGACCCAGTACTTC
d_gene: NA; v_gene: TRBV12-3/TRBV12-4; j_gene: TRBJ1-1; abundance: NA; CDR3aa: CASSLTPAGNTEAFF; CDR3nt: TGTGCCAGCAGTTTAACTCCCGCGGGGAACACTGAAGCTTTCTTT
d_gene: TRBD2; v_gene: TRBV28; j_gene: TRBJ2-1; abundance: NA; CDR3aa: CASRTSGPSSYNEQFF; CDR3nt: TGTGCCAGCAGAACTAGCGGCCCCAGCTCCTACAATGAGCAGTTCTTC
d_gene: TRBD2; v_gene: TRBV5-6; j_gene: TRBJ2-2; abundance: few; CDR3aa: CASRLAENTGELFF; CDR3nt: TGTGCCAGCAGACTAGCGGAGAACACCGGGGAGCTGTTTTTT
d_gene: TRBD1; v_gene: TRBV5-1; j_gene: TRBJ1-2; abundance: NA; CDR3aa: CASSKTGLDGYTF; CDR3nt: TGCGCCAGCAGTAAGACAGGGTTGGATGGCTACACCTTC
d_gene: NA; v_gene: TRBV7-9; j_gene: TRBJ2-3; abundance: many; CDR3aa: CASSRSGPFSTDTQYF; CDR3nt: TGTGCCAGCAGTCGGAGCGGGCCCTTTAGCACAGATACGCAGTATTTT
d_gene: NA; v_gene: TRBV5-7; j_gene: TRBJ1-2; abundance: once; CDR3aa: CASSRSKTPNYGYTF; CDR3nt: TGTGCCAGCAGCCGAAGCAAAACTCCTAACTATGGCTACACCTTC
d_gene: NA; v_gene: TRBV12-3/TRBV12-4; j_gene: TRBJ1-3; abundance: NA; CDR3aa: CASSQGGSGNTIYF; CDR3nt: TGTGCCAGCAGTCAAGGGGGCTCTGGAAACACCATATATTTT
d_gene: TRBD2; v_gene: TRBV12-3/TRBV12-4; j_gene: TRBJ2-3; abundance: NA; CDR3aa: CASSPRLAWADTQYF; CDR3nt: TGTGCCAGCAGTCCAAGACTAGCTTGGGCAGATACGCAGTATTTT
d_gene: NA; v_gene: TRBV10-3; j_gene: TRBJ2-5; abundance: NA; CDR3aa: CAITAGSNKQYF; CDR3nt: TGTGCCATCACCGCTGGGAGTAATAAGCAGTACTTC
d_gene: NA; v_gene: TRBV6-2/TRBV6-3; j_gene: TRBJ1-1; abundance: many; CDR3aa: CASSYSGLANTEAFF; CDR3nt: TGTGCCAGCAGTTACTCGGGCCTTGCCAACACTGAAGCTTTCTTT
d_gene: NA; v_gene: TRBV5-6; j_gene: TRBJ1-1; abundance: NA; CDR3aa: CASSLAVNTPGGAFF; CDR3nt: TGTGCCAGCAGCTTGGCGGTTAATACTCCTGGGGGAGCTTTCTTT
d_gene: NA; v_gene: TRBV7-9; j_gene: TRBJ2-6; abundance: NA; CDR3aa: CASSVKNSGANVLTF; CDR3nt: TGTGCCAGCAGCGTCAAGAACTCTGGGGCCAACGTCCTGACTTTC
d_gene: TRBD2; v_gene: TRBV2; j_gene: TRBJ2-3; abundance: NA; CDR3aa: CASIPGLAITDTQYF; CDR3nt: TGTGCCAGCATCCCTGGACTAGCGATCACAGATACGCAGTATTTT
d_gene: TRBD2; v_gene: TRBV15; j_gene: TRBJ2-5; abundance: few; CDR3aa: CATSRDSGGAETQYF; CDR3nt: TGTGCCACCAGCAGAGATAGCGGGGGGGCAGAGACCCAGTACTTC
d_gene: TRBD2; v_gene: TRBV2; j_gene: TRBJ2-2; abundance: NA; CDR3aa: CASSDGRGTGELFF; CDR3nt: TGTGCCAGCAGTGATGGGCGGGGGACCGGGGAGCTGTTTTTT
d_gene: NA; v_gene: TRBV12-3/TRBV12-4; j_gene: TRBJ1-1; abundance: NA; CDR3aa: CASRGANTEAFF; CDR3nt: TGTGCCAGCAGGGGAGCGAACACTGAAGCTTTCTTT
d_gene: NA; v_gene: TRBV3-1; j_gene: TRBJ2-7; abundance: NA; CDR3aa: CASRQHLSGPPYEQYF; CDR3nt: TGTGCCAGCAGACAACACCTTAGCGGCCCTCCCTACGAGCAGTACTTC
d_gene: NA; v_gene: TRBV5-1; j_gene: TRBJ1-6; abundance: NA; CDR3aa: CASSFGGQEAPLHF; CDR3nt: TGCGCCAGCAGCTTTGGAGGGCAAGAAGCACCCCTCCACTTT
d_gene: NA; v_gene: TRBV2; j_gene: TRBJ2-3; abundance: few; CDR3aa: CASSPGGGLDTQYF; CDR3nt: TGTGCCAGCAGTCCCGGCGGGGGCTTAGATACGCAGTATTTT
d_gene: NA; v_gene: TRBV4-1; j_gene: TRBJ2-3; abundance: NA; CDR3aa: CASSQNPGPTFTDTQYF; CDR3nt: TGCGCCAGCAGCCAAAATCCGGGACCCACTTTCACAGATACGCAGTATTTT
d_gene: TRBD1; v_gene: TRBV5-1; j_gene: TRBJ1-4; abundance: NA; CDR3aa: CASSFQGASEKLFF; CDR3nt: TGCGCCAGCAGCTTCCAGGGGGCGAGTGAAAAACTGTTTTTT